The T cell receptor beta chain described here comes from a study of shared clonotypes between healthy human individuals. Study as a whole: Donors, aged 18 to 49, were two women and a few men.

Every immunoSEQ plate was one replicate of a subset's evenly spread DNA. A roughly 200 ng quantity of DNA, roughly 29,000 T cell genomes, went into the sorted-subset replicate PCRs. In the original workflow: From ImmunoSEQ came sequences covering only the junction and carrying no quality scores, so filtering differed. Only in-frame clones appear in the TCRdb table, and some are missing; sequencing was by immunoSEQ multiplex PCR. V and J calls and clone size are as listed in that table; D and trimming were resolved from the DNA. In the table there are 2 million or so clones, 85% to 95% of which are singletons. This CDR3 comprises 14 residues. Trimming pared 0 bases from V and 0 bases from J, leaving 7 bases between. Germline V gives CDR1 SGHRS, CDR2 YFSETQ.

The V gene is TRBV5-1, the J gene TRBJ2-7; TRBD1 is a possible D gene (5 bases). The receptor's source is a man between 18 and 35 years old in good health. The specimen sequenced was naive CD4+ T cells sorted from blood. The subset is: CD45RA+ positively selected. The CDR3 reads CASSLEQASYEQYF. The CDR3 bases are TGCGCCAGCAGCTTGGAACAGGCCTCCTACGAGCAGTACTTC. Full variable domain (outside the CDR3, taken from reference TRBV5-1 and TRBJ2-7): KAGVTQTPRYLIKTRGQQVTLSCSPISGHRSVSWYQQTPGQGLQFLFEYFSETQRNKGNFPGRFSGRQFSNSRSEMNVSTLELGDSALYLCASSLEQASYEQYFGPGTRLTVT.